This T cell receptor (beta chain) was identified during a study of Tregs in tolerant kidney transplant recipients. CDR1 is MGHRA and CDR2 is YSYEKL in the germline V gene. The CDR3 spans 15 residues. The trim removed 1 base at V and 5 bases at J, leaving 4 bases unmatched. For this clone: The CDR3 end lies 3 residues beyond the end of the read and is filled in from the germline J gene.

Clones were read by immunoSEQ multiplex PCR, and TCRdb kept only the in-frame ones, dropping some. This table lists 25,000 to 35,000 clones. The rearrangement uses TRBV4-1 and TRBJ1-1, with 10 nucleotides matching TRBD1. This sample comprised CD8+ T cells from blood, obtained before the transplant. This TCR derives from a human donor who received a combined kidney and bone marrow transplant. The CDR3 here is CASSQGDRGGTEAFF. The CDR3 bases that were read are TGCGCCAGCAGCCAAGGGGACAGGGGTGGAACTGAA.